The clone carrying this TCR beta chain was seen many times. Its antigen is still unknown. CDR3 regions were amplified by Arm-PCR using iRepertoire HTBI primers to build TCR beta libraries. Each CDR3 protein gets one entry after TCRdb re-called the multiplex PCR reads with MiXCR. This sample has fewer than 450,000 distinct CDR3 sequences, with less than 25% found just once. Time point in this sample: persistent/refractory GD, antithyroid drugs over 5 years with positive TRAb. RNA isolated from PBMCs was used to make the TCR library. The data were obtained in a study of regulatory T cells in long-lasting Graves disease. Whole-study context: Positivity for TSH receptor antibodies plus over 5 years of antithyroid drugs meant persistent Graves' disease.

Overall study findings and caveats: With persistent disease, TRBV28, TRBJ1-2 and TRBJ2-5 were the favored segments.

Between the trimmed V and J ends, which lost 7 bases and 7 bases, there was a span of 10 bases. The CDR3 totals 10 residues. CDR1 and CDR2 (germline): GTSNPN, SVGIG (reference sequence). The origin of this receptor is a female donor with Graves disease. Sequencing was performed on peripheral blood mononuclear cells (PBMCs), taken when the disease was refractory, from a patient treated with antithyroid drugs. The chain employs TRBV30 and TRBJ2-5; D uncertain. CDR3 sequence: CASAVGTQYF. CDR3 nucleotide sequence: TGTGCCTCCGCCGTTGGGACCCAGTACTTC.